This paragraph reports one T cell receptor beta chain. These data come from a study of chemoradiotherapy in HPV16-positive cancers. Across the study: Candidate HPV-specific clones and shared TCR motifs came from two HPV16-positive patients.

The table came from immunoSEQ multiplex PCR; TCRdb's copy has only in-frame clones and leaves some out. The profile shows 5,200 or so clones, over 70% of them singletons. This sequence originates from a human donor with HPV-associated anogenital cancer. The sample here was tumor tissue, taken from a patient who underwent chemoradiotherapy.

CDR3 nucleotide sequence: TGTGCCAGCAGTGCAGGGCTGTTCACTGGAAACACCATATATTTT. It encodes CASSAGLFTGNTIYF. V is TRBV6-1 and J is TRBJ1-3; TRBD1 is a possible D gene (5 bases). V dropped 4 bases and J dropped 2 bases, with 12 bases sitting between them. The germline V gene encodes CDR1 MNHNS and CDR2 SASEGT. The CDR3 runs 15 residues.